This T cell receptor (beta chain) was sequenced during a study of graft-versus-host responses after intestinal transplantation. Study summary: Each recipient received anti-thymocyte globulin induction, then tacrolimus and steroids for approximately three years.

The sample holds a few counts of this clone. Its antigen is as yet unknown. TCRdb's copy holds only in-frame clones and misses some; the assay was immunoSEQ multiplex PCR. Altogether over 65,000 clones are present, approximately 90% being singletons, with the ten largest covering 7.6%. Germline V CDR1 and CDR2: SGHDT, YYEEEE. V lost 1 base and J 5 bases, leaving 9 bases between the germline ends. The CDR3 covers 14 residues. The sequencing here drew on unstimulated CD8+ T cells sorted from spleen or lymph node cells, taken before transplant. This receptor was identified in a human donor who was the organ donor for an intestinal transplant. This rearrangement joins TRBV5-6 to TRBJ1-4; D gene ambiguous. The CDR3 protein is CASSLWLQNEKLFF. The CDR3 region has the DNA TGTGCCAGCAGCTTGTGGCTCCAAAATGAAAAACTGTTTTTT.